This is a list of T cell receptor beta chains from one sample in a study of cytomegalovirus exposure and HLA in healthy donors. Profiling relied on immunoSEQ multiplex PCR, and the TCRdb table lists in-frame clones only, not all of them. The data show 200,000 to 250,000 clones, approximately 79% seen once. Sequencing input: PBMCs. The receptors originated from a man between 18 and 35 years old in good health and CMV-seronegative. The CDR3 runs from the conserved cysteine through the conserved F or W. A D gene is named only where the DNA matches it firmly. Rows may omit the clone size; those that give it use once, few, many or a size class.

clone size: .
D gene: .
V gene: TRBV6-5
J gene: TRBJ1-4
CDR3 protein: CASRPPDGANEKLFF
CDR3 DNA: TGTGCCAGCAGACCCCCAGACGGGGCTAATGAAAAACTGTTTTTT

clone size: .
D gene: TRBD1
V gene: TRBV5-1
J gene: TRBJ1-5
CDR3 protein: CASSFEGQNNQPQHF
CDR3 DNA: TGCGCCAGCAGCTTTGAGGGACAGAATAATCAGCCCCAGCATTTT

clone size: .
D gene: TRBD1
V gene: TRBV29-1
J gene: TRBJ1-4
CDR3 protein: CSVGRGLNEKLFF
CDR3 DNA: TGCAGCGTTGGGAGGGGGCTTAATGAAAAACTGTTTTTT

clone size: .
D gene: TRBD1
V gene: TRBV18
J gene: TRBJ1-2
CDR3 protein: CASSPQRGLKYNYGYTF
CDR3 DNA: TGTGCCAGCTCACCGCAAAGGGGGCTAAAATACAACTATGGCTACACCTTC

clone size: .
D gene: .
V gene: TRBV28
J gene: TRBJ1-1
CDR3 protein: CASSLPLQGRGAFF
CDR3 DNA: TGTGCCAGCAGTTTACCGTTACAGGGTCGGGGTGCTTTCTTT

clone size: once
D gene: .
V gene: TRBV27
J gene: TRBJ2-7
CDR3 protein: CASSLGALGGNEQYF
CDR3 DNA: TGTGCCAGCAGTTTAGGAGCCCTCGGGGGAAACGAGCAGTACTTC

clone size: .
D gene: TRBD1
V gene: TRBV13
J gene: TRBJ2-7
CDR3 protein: CASSYYRGLSDYEQYF
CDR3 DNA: TGTGCCAGCAGCTACTACAGGGGGCTATCGGACTACGAGCAGTACTTC

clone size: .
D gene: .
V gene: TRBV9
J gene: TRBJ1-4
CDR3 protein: CASSSSGGRWRATNEKLFF
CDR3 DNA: TGTGCCAGCAGCTCTTCGGGGGGACGATGGAGGGCAACTAATGAAAAACTGTTTTTT

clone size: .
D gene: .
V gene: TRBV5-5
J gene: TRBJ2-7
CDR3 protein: CASSPGLGYEQYF
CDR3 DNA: TGTGCCAGCAGCCCCGGACTCGGCTACGAGCAGTACTTC

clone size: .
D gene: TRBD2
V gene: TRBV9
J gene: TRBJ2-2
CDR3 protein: CASSVWRGGYTGELFF
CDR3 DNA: TGTGCCAGCAGCGTTTGGCGGGGGGGGTACACCGGGGAGCTGTTTTTT

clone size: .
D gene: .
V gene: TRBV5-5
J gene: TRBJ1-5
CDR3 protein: CASSFNAGHQPQHF
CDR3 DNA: TGTGCCAGCAGCTTTAATGCAGGGCATCAGCCCCAGCATTTT

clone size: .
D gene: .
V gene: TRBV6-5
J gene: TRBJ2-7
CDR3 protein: CASSTGSYEQYF
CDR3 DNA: TGTGCCAGCAGTACCGGCTCCTACGAGCAGTACTTC

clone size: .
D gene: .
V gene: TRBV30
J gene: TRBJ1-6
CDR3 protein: CAWRQMNSPLHF
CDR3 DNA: TGTGCCTGGAGACAGATGAATTCACCCCTCCACTTT

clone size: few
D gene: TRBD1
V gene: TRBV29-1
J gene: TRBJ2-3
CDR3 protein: CSVGPTGSTDTQYF
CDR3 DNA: TGCAGCGTGGGTCCGACAGGGAGCACAGATACGCAGTATTTT

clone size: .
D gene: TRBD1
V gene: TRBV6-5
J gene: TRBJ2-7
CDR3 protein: CASSYSSGDRGYEQYF
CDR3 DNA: TGTGCCAGCAGTTACTCGTCCGGGGACAGGGGCTACGAGCAGTACTTC

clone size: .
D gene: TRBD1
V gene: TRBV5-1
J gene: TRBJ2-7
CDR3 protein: CASSPTGRRDEQYF
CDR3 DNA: TGCGCCAGCAGCCCGACAGGGAGAAGGGACGAGCAGTACTTC

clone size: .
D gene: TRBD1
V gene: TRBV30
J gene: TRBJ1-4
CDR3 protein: CAWSEGGGEKLFF
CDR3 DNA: TGTGCCTGGAGTGAAGGGGGCGGTGAAAAACTGTTTTTT

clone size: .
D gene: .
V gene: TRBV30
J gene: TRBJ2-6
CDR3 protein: CAWSVGANSGANVLTF
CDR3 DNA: TGTGCCTGGAGTGTTGGAGCGAACTCTGGGGCCAACGTCCTGACTTTC

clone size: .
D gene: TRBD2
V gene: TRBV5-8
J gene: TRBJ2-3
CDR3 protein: CASSSWGGEDTQYF
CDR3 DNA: TGTGCCAGCAGCTCTTGGGGGGGAGAAGATACGCAGTATTTT

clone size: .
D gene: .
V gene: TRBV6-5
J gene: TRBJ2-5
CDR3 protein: CASSFLGGTQETQYF
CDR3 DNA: TGTGCCAGCAGTTTCCTTGGGGGGACCCAAGAGACCCAGTACTTC

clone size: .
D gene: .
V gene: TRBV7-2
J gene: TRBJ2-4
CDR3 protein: CASSSRLGSAKNIQYF
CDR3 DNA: TGTGCCAGCAGCTCGAGACTGGGTTCAGCCAAAAACATTCAGTACTTC

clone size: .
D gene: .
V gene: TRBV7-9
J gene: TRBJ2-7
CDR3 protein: CASSLREIYEQYF
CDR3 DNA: TGTGCCAGCAGCTTACGGGAAATCTACGAGCAGTACTTC